The 18 T cell receptor beta chains presented below share a single source sample, sequenced in a study of blood T cell repertoires in COVID-19. Some clones are missing from TCRdb's copy, which holds only in-frame ones; the method was immunoSEQ multiplex PCR. The sample has some 260,000 clones; approximately 86% are singletons. Sequencing was performed on peripheral blood. These receptors were taken from a woman aged 30 to 39 with acute or convalescent COVID-19.

This chain joins TRBV19 and TRBJ1-2; 7 bases align to TRBD1. The germline gives CDR1 LNHDA, CDR2 SQIVND (reference sequence). Trimming removed 6 bases from V and 2 bases from J; junction bases left unmatched: 12. The CDR3 is 16 amino acids. The CDR3 DNA sequence: TGTGCCAGTAGCCTTAACTCCGGGACAGCAAACTATGGCTACACCTTC. Its protein product is CASSLNSGTANYGYTF.

The chain combines TRBV2 with TRBJ1-2; TRBD1 agrees at 10 bases. The germline CDR1 and CDR2 sequences are SNHLY and FYNNEI. Germline trimming cut 9 bases from V and 7 bases from J; bases unmatched to any gene: 8. The CDR3 consists of 13 residues. This CDR3 is CARGDRGRSGYTF. CDR3 DNA: TGTGCCAGGGGAGACAGGGGGCGATCTGGCTACACCTTC.

The rearrangement links TRBV5-4 to TRBJ2-5, with 8 positions matching TRBD2. Germline V gene data show CDR1 as SGHNT and CDR2 as YYREEE (reference sequence). With 4 bases clipped from V and 5 bases from J, the junction kept 13 bases outside the gene matches. The CDR3 totals 16 residues. This CDR3 is CASSPKSSGIGETQYF. The CDR3 nucleotides read TGTGCCAGCAGCCCGAAGAGTAGCGGGATCGGCGAGACCCAGTACTTC.

The chain carries TRBV5-4 and TRBJ2-7; 7 positions agree with TRBD2. The germline V gene encodes CDR1 SGHNT and CDR2 YYREEE (reference sequence). The CDR3 has 15 residues. The J segment lost 2 bases and the V segment lost 1 base, leaving 6 bases of the junction unmatched. In DNA, the CDR3 is TGTGCCAGCAGCTTGTCCCTAGCGGATACCTACGAGCAGTACTTC. It codes for CASSLSLADTYEQYF.

This clone has a handful of counts. The chain carries TRBV7-9 and TRBJ2-7; D is perhaps TRBD2 (5 bases). Trimming took off 1 base at V and 0 bases at J, with 10 bases between the two ends. The V gene's germline CDR1 is SEHNR and CDR2 FQNEAQ (reference sequence). The CDR3 is made up of 15 amino acids. This chain's CDR3 is CASSLGPGSSYEQYF. The DNA of the CDR3 is TGTGCCAGCAGCTTAGGTCCGGGGAGCTCCTACGAGCAGTACTTC.

The J gene is TRBJ1-1, the V gene TRBV5-1; D call uncertain. Germline V gene data show CDR1 as SGHRS and CDR2 as YFSETQ. Trimming pared 2 bases from V and 3 bases from J, leaving 11 bases between. This CDR3 region has 14 residues. The DNA of the CDR3 is TGCGCCAGCAGCTTCTTCCAGGCCGACACTGAAGCTTTCTTT. Residues: CASSFFQADTEAFF.

This clone was counted once. The CDR3 sequence is CATLKKLFF. The CDR3 DNA is TGTGCCACTCTAAAAAAACTGTTTTTT. The chain uses TRBV10-3 and TRBJ1-4, with no clear D. The CDR3 covers 9 residues. CDR1 ENHRY and CDR2 SYGVKD come from the germline V gene. V lost 10 bases and J lost 9, with 6 bases in between.

This clone was observed a few times. The same CDR3 also results from other DNA sequences found in this sample. Written as DNA, the CDR3 is TGTGCCAGCTCATTAGGGGCCACCGGGGAGCTGTTTTTT. It specifies CASSLGATGELFF. The rearrangement joins TRBV5-4 to TRBJ2-2, with a tentative D call TRBD1 (5 bases). Germline CDR1 reads SGHNT; CDR2 reads YYREEE (reference sequence). CDR3 length equals 13 residues. Between the trimmed V and J ends, which lost 7 bases and 4 bases, there was a span of 11 bases.

This clone was counted once. The V call is TRBV7-3, the J call TRBJ2-3, with TRBD2 matching over 9 bases. Germline assignment: CDR1 SGHTA and CDR2 FQGTGA. CDR3 length equals 16 residues. J gave up 4 bases and V 5 bases, and 10 bases lay outside the gene matches. The CDR3 DNA follows: TGTGCCAGCAGCCCGTCTCTTAGCGGGAGTCCAGATACGCAGTATTTT. It translates to CASSPSLSGSPDTQYF. Filled out from reference TRBV7-3 and TRBJ2-3, the complete variable domain reads GAGVSQTPSNKVTEKGKYVELRCDPISGHTALYWYRQSLGQGPEFLIYFQGTGAADDSGLPNDRFFAVRPEGSVSTLKIQRTERGDSAVYLCASSPSLSGSPDTQYFGPGTRLTVL.

The chain uses TRBV27 and TRBJ2-1; the match to TRBD2 covers 7 bases. The CDR3 sequence is 14 residues long. Looked up from germline, CDR1 is MNHEY and CDR2 is SMNVEV (reference sequence). Germline trimming cut 4 bases from V and 4 bases from J; bases unmatched to any gene: 4. In DNA, the CDR3 is TGTGCCAGCAGTTGGAGGGAGGGTTACAATGAGCAGTTCTTC. Translated, it gives CASSWREGYNEQFF.

CDR3 in DNA: TGTGCCAGCAGCGTAGATCACGGGGAGCTGTTTTTT. Its translation is CASSVDHGELFF. The chain carries TRBV9 and TRBJ2-2, with D unresolved. Germline loops: CDR1 SGDLS, CDR2 YYNGEE. V lost 0 bases and J lost 7, with 4 bases in between. The CDR3 is 12 amino acids.

This clone was observed a few times. CDR3 residues: CSAGLAGDYEQYF. The CDR3 DNA sequence: TGCAGCGCGGGACTAGCGGGAGATTACGAGCAGTACTTC. V usage is TRBV29-1 and J usage is TRBJ2-7, with 14 bases that match TRBD2. V gave up 7 bases and J gave up 4 bases; unmatched junction bases: 3. Germline V gives CDR1 SQVTM, CDR2 ANQGSEA. The CDR3 is 13 residues long.

This clone has a single count. V and J are TRBV5-4 and TRBJ2-7; 11 bases are shared with TRBD2. J gave up 6 bases and V 5 bases, and 7 bases lay outside the gene matches. The V gene's germline CDR1 is SGHNT and CDR2 YYREEE (reference sequence). The CDR3 sequence is 14 residues long. The CDR3, as DNA: TGTGCCAGCAGTTTTACTAGCGGGAGCTTCGAGCAGTACTTC. Its translation: CASSFTSGSFEQYF. Full variable domain (missing parts from reference TRBV5-4 and TRBJ2-7): ETGVTQSPTHLIKTRGQQVTLRCSSQSGHNTVSWYQQALGQGPQFIFQYYREEENGRGNFPPRFSGLQFPNYSSELNVNALELDDSALYLCASSFTSGSFEQYFGPGTRLTVT.

The V gene is TRBV2, the J gene TRBJ1-1; 7 positions agree with TRBD1. With 4 bases clipped from V and 0 bases from J, the junction kept 5 bases outside the gene matches. Germline-derived CDR1 and CDR2 are SNHLY and FYNNEI. This CDR3 comprises 15 residues. CDR3 residues: CASSVDRVMNTEAFF. The CDR3 DNA reads as TGTGCCAGCAGTGTCGACAGGGTCATGAACACTGAAGCTTTCTTT.

J is TRBJ2-7 and V is TRBV27; a possible D gene is TRBD1 (6 bases). This CDR3 spans 15 amino acids. V was cut by 5 bases and J by 1 base, with 15 bases left in between. Germline CDR1 reads MNHEY; CDR2 reads SMNVEV (reference sequence). The CDR3 nucleotides read TGTGCCAGCAGTGGGACCGGACAGTATTCCTACGAGCAGTACTTC. Translated, it gives CASSGTGQYSYEQYF.

This clone appeared a single time. The genes are TRBV27 and TRBJ2-7; the D gene is possibly TRBD2 (6 bases). Germline V gives CDR1 MNHEY, CDR2 SMNVEV (reference sequence). Trimming stripped 7 bases from V and 5 bases from J, with 24 bases between. This CDR3 contains 16 residues. CDR3: CASTPGWGESFDEQYF. DNA for the CDR3: TGTGCCAGCACCCCCGGGTGGGGGGAAAGTTTTGACGAGCAGTACTTC.

The V call is TRBV7-2, the J call TRBJ1-1; unclear D gene. The germline CDR1 and CDR2 sequences are SGHTA and FQGNSA. CDR3 size: 14 residues. Trimming took off 1 base at V and 3 bases at J, with 9 bases between the two ends. CDR3 sequence (DNA): TGTGCCAGCAGCTTAGGGCGGAGGGACACTGAAGCTTTCTTT. Translation: CASSLGRRDTEAFF.

The chain recombines TRBV7-8 with TRBJ2-1; possibly TRBD2 for D (7 bases). The CDR3 totals 15 residues. V dropped 3 bases and J dropped 6 bases, with 15 bases sitting between them. Germline lookup yields CDR1 SGHVS and CDR2 FQNEAQ. CDR3 loop: CASSFRGGETNEQFF. CDR3 DNA: TGTGCCAGCAGCTTTAGGGGGGGGGAGACCAATGAGCAGTTCTTC.